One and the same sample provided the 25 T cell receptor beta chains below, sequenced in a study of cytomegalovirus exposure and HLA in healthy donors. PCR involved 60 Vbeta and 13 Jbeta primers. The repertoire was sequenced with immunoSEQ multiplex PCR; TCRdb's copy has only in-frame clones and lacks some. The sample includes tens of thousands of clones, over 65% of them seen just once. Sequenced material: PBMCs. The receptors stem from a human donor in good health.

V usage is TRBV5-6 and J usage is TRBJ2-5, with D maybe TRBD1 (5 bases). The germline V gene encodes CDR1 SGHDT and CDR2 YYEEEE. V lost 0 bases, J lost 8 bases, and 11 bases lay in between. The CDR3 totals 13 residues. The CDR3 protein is CASSLGGPPTQYF. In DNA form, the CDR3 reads TGTGCCAGCAGCTTGGGGGGCCCCCCTACCCAGTACTTC.

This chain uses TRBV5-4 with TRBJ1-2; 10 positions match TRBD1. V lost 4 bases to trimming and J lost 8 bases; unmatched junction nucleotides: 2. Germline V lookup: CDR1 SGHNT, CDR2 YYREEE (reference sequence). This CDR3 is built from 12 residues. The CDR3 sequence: CASSRDRGGYTF. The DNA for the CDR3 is TGTGCCAGCAGCCGGGACAGGGGCGGCTACACCTTC. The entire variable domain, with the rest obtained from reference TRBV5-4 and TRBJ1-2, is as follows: ETGVTQSPTHLIKTRGQQVTLRCSSQSGHNTVSWYQQALGQGPQFIFQYYREEENGRGNFPPRFSGLQFPNYSSELNVNALELDDSALYLCASSRDRGGYTFGSGTRLTVV.

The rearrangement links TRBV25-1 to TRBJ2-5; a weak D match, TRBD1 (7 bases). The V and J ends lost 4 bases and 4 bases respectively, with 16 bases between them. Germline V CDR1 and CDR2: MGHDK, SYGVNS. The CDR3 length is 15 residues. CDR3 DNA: TGTGCCAGCAGTGGGGTAGGAGGGGGCGTAGAGACCCAGTACTTC. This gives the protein CASSGVGGGVETQYF.

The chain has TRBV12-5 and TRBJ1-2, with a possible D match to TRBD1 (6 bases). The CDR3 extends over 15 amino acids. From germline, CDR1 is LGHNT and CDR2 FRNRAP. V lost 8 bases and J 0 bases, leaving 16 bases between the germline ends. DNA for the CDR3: TGTGCTAGTTCCCGGACAGCACAAGCTAACTATGGCTACACCTTC. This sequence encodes CASSRTAQANYGYTF. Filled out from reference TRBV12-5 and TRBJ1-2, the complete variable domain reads DARVTQTPRHKVTEMGQEVTMRCQPILGHNTVFWYRQTMMQGLELLAYFRNRAPLDDSGMPKDRFSAEMPDATLATLKIQPSEPRDSAVYFCASSRTAQANYGYTFGSGTRLTVV.

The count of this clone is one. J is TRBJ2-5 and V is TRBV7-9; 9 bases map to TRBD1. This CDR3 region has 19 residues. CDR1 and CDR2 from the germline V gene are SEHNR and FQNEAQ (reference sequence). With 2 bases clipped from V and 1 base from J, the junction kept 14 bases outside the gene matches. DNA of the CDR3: TGTGCCAGCAGCTTACCCGGGGACAGGGATTTTCCTGGCCAAGAGACCCAGTACTTC. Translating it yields CASSLPGDRDFPGQETQYF.

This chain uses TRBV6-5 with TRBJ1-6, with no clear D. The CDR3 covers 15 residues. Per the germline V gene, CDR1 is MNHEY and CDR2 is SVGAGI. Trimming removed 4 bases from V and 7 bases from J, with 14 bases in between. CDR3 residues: CASSSARGGNSPLHF. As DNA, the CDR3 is TGTGCCAGCAGTTCCGCTCGGGGTGGGAATTCACCCCTCCACTTT.

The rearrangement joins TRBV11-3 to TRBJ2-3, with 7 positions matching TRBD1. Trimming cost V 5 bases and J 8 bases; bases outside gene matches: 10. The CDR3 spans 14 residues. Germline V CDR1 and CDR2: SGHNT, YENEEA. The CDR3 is CASSPRTGDGTQYF. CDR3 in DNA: TGTGCCAGCAGCCCGAGGACAGGTGACGGTACGCAGTATTTT.

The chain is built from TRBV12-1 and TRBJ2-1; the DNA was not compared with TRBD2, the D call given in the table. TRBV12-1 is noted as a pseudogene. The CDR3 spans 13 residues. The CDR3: CANSKGGDNEQFF. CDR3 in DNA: TGTGCCAATTCCAAAGGGGGGGACAATGAGCAGTTCTTC.

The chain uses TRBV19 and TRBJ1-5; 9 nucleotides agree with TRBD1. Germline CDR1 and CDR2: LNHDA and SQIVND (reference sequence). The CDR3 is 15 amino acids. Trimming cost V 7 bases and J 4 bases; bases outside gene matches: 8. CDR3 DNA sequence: TGTGCCAGTACCGGGGGACAGGGTAGGAATCAGCCCCAGCATTTT. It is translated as CASTGGQGRNQPQHF.

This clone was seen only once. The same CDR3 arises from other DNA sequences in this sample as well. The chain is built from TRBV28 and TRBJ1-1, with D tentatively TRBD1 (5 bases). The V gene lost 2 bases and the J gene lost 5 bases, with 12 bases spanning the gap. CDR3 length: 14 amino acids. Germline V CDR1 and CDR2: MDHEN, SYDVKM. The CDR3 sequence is CASSLIGGGTEAFF. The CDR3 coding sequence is TGTGCCAGCAGTTTAATTGGCGGGGGGACTGAAGCTTTCTTT.

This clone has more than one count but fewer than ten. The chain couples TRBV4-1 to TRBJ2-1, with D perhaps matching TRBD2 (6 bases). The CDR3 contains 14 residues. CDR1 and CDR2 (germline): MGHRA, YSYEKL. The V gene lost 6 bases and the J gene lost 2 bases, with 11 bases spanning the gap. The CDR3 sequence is CASRGGAAYNEQFF. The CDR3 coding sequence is TGCGCCAGCAGGGGGGGAGCAGCCTACAATGAGCAGTTCTTC.

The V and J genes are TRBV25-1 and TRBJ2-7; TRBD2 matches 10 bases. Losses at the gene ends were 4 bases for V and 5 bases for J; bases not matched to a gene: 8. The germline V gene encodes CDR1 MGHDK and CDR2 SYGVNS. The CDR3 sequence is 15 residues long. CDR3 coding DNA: TGTGCCAGCAGTGCGTCTCTAGCGGGAGCCCACGAGCAGTACTTC. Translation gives CASSASLAGAHEQYF.

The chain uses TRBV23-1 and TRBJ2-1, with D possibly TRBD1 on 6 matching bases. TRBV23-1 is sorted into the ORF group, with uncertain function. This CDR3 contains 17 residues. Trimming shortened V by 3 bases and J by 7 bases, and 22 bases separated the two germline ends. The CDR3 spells CASSHFWDTKARNEQFF. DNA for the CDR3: TGCGCCAGCAGTCATTTTTGGGACACCAAGGCTCGTAATGAGCAGTTCTTC.

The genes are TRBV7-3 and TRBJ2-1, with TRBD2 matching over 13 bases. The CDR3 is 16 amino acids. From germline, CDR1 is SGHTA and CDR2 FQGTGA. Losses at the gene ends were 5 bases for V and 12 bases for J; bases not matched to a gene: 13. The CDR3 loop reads CASSAQPGTSGNGQFF. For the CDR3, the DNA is TGTGCCAGCAGCGCCCAGCCCGGGACTAGCGGGAACGGGCAGTTCTTC.

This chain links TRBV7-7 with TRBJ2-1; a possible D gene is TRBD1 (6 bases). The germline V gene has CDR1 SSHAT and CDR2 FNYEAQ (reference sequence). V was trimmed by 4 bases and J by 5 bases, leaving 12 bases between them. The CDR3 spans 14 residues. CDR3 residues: CASSSAGTHNEQFF. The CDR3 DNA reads TGTGCCAGCAGCTCTGCCGGGACACACAATGAGCAGTTCTTC.

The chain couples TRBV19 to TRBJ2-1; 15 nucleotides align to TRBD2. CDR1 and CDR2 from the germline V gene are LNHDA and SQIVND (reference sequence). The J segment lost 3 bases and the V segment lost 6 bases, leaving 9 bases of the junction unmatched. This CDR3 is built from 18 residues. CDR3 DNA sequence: TGTGCCAGTAGCAGTCCGGGACTAGCGGGGGGTTTCTACAATGAGCAGTTCTTC. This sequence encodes CASSSPGLAGGFYNEQFF.

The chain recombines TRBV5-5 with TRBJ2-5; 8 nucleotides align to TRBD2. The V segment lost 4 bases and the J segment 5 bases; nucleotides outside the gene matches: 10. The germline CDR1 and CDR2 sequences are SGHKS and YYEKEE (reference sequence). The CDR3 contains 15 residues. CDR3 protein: CASSPTPTGGETQYF. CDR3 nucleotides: TGTGCCAGCAGCCCAACCCCTACGGGAGGGGAGACCCAGTACTTC. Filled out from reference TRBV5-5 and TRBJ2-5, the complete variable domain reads DAGVTQSPTHLIKTRGQQVTLRCSPISGHKSVSWYQQVLGQGPQFIFQYYEKEERGRGNFPDRFSARQFPNYSSELNVNALLLGDSALYLCASSPTPTGGETQYFGPGTRLLVL.

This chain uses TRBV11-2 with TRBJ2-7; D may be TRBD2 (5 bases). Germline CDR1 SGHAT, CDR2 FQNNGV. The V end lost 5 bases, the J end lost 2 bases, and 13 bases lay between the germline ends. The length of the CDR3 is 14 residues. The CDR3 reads CASSLAAVTYEQYF. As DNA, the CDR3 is TGTGCCAGCAGCCTAGCAGCGGTGACCTACGAGCAGTACTTC.

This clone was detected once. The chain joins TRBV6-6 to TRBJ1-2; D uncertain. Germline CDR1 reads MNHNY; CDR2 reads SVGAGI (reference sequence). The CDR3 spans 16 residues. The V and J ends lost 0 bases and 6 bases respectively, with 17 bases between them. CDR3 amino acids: CASSYSTLQGAHGYTF. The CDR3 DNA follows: TGTGCCAGCAGTTACTCGACCCTCCAAGGAGCTCATGGCTACACCTTC.

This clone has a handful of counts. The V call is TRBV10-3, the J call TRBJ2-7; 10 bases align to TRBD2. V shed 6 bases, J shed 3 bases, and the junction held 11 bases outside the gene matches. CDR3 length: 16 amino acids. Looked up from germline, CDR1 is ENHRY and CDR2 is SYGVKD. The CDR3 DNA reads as TGTGCCATCAGCGAGACCCTAGCGGGAGCGAGCTACGAGCAGTACTTC. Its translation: CAISETLAGASYEQYF.

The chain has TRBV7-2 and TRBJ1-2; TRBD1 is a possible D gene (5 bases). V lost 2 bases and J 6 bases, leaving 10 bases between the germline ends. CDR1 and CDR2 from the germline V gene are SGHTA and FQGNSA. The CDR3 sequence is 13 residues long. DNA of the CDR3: TGTGCCAGCAGCTTACGGGGGACGGATGGCTACACCTTC. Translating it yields CASSLRGTDGYTF.

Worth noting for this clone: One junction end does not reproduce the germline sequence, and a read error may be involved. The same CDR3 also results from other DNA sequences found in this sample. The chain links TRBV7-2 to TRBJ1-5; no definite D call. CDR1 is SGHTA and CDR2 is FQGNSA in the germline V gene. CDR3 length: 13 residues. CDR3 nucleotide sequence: TGCGCCAGCTCCAATGAGCTCAATCAGCCCCAGCATTTT. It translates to CASSNELNQPQHF.

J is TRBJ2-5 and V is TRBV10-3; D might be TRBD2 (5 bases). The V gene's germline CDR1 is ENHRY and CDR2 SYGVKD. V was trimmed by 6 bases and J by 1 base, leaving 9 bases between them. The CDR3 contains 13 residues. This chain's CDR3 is CAISSGIQETQYF. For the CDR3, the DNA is TGTGCCATCAGCTCCGGGATCCAAGAGACCCAGTACTTC.

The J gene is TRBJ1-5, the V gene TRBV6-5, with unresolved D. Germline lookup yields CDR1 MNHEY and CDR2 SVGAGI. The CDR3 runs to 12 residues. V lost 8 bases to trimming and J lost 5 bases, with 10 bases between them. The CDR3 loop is CASGVRDQPQHF. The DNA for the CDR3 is TGTGCCAGCGGAGTTCGGGATCAGCCCCAGCATTTT.

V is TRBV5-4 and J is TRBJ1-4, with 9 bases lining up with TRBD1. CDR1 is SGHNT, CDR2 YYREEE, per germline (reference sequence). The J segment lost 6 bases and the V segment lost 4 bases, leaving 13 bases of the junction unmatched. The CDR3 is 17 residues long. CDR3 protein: CASSPEGQGYNDEKLFF. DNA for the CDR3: TGTGCCAGCAGCCCGGAAGGACAGGGGTATAATGATGAAAAACTGTTTTTT.